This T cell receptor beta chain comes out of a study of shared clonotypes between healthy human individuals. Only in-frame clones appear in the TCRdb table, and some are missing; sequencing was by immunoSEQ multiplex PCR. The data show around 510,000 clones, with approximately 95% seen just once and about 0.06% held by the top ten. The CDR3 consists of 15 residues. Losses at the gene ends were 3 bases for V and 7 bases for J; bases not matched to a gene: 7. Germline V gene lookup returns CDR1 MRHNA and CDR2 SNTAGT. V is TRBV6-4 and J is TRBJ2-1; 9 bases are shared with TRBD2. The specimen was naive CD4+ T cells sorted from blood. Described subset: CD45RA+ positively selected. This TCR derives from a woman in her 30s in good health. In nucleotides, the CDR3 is TGTGCCAGCAGTGATGGGCGGGAGGGCCGAAATGAGCAGTTCTTC. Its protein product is CASSDGREGRNEQFF.